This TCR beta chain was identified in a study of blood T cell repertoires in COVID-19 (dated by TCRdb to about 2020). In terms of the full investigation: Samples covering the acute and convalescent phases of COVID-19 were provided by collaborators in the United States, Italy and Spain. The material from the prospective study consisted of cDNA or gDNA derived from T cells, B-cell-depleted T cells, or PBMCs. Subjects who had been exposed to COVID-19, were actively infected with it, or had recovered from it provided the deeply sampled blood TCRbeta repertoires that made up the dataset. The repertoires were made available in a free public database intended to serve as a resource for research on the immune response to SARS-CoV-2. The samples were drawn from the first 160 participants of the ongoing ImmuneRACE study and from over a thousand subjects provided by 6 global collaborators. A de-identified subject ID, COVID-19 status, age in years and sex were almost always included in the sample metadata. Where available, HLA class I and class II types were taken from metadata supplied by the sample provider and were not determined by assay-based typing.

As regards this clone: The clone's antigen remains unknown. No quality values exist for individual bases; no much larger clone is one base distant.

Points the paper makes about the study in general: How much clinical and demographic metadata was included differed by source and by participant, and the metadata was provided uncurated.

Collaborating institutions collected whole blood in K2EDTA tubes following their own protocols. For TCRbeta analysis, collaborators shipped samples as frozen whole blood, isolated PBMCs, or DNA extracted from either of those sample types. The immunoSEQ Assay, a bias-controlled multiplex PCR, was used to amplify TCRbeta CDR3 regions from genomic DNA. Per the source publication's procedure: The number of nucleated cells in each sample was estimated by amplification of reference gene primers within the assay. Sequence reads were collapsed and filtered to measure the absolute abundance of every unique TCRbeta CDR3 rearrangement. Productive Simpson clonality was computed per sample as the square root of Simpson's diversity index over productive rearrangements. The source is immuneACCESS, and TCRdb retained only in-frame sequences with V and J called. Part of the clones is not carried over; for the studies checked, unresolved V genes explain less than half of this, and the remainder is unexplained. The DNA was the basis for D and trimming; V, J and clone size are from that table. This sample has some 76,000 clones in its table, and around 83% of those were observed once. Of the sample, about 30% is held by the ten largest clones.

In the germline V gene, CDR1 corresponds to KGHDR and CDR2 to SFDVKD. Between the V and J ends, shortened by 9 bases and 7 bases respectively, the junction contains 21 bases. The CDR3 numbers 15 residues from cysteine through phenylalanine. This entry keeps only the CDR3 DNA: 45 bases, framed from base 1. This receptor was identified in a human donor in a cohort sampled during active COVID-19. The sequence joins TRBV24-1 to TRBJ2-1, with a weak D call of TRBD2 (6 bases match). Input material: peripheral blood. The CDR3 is CATEKGQGGWNEQFF. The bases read TGTGCCACCGAAAAAGGGCAGGGAGGTTGGAATGAGCAGTTCTTC.